A selection of T cell receptor beta chains follows, all from one sample in a study of blood T cell repertoires in COVID-19. Assay used: immunoSEQ multiplex PCR; TCRdb lists only in-frame clones, some missing. In the table there are around 440,000 clones, 88% of which are singletons. What was sequenced was peripheral blood. All receptors derive from a woman aged 45-59 years with COVID-19, enrolled during active disease. Both conserved end residues are part of each CDR3. Each record gives: CDR3 protein, CDR3 DNA, clone size, J gene, D gene, V gene. The D gene is left open where the match is weak. Rows give clone size only sometimes, using once, few, many, or a class for an expanded clone.

CDR3: CASSSPGETYEQYF; DNA: TGTGCCAGCAGCTCCCCAGGGGAGACCTACGAGCAGTACTTC; size: .; J: TRBJ2-7; D: .; V: TRBV5-4
CDR3: CASSPRLAGVATDTQYF; DNA: TGTGCCAGTAGTCCCCGGTTAGCGGGGGTGGCGACAGATACGCAGTATTTT; size: few; J: TRBJ2-3; D: TRBD2; V: TRBV19
CDR3: CASSEGEFAEAFF; DNA: TGTGCCAGCAGTGAAGGGGAGTTTGCTGAAGCTTTCTTT; size: few; J: TRBJ1-1; D: .; V: TRBV6-1
CDR3: CACSRTQLASNEQFF; DNA: TGTGCCTGCTCCCGGACCCAGCTAGCGTCTAATGAGCAGTTCTTC; size: .; J: TRBJ2-1; D: .; V: TRBV30
CDR3: CASSVGGTFYGYTF; DNA: TGTGCCAGCAGTGTTGGCGGAACCTTTTATGGCTACACCTTC; size: .; J: TRBJ1-2; D: .; V: TRBV25-1
CDR3: CASSLGLVNEQFF; DNA: TGTGCCAGCAGCCTGGGACTAGTTAATGAGCAGTTCTTC; size: .; J: TRBJ2-1; D: TRBD2; V: TRBV5-4
CDR3: CASSVDSGVTGELFF; DNA: TGTGCCAGCAGCGTAGACTCAGGGGTCACCGGGGAGCTGTTTTTT; size: .; J: TRBJ2-2; D: .; V: TRBV9
CDR3: CSASRVASGGGNTQYF; DNA: TGCAGTGCTAGTAGGGTCGCCAGCGGGGGAGGAAATACGCAGTATTTT; size: .; J: TRBJ2-3; D: TRBD2; V: TRBV20-1
CDR3: CATSDSLTEDTQYF; DNA: TGTGCCACCAGTGATAGCTTGACAGAAGATACGCAGTATTTT; size: .; J: TRBJ2-3; D: .; V: TRBV24-1
CDR3: CASGLSRNEQFF; DNA: TGTGCTAGTGGTTTATCTAGGAATGAGCAGTTCTTC; size: .; J: TRBJ2-1; D: .; V: TRBV12-5
CDR3: CASSPVTNNSPLHF; DNA: TGTGCCAGCAGCCCGGTGACTAATAATTCACCCCTCCACTTT; size: .; J: TRBJ1-6; D: .; V: TRBV7-6
CDR3: CASSLEQGTEAFF; DNA: TGTGCCAGCAGCTTGGAACAGGGCACTGAAGCTTTCTTT; size: once; J: TRBJ1-1; D: .; V: TRBV7-9
CDR3: CASSQSPGRHEQYF; DNA: TGTGCCAGCAGCCAATCCCCCGGTCGCCACGAGCAGTACTTC; size: .; J: TRBJ2-7; D: .; V: TRBV16
CDR3: CASSHLGWGAYGYTF; DNA: TGTGCCAGCAGCCATTTAGGGTGGGGAGCTTATGGCTACACCTTC; size: .; J: TRBJ1-2; D: .; V: TRBV5-4
CDR3: CASSQSTSDSWEQYF; DNA: TGTGCCAGCAGTCAATCGACTAGCGACTCCTGGGAGCAGTACTTC; size: .; J: TRBJ2-7; D: TRBD2; V: TRBV27
CDR3: CASSPGGGHSSYNEQFF; DNA: TGTGCCAGCTCACCAGGCGGGGGGCATAGCTCCTACAATGAGCAGTTCTTC; size: once; J: TRBJ2-1; D: TRBD2; V: TRBV18
CDR3: CSVTADRGMNEQYF; DNA: TGCAGCGTCACAGCAGACAGGGGAATGAACGAGCAGTACTTC; size: .; J: TRBJ2-7; D: TRBD1; V: TRBV29-1
CDR3: CASRRTSGGSRAKNIQYF; DNA: TGTGCCAGTAGGCGAACTAGCGGGGGCTCCCGAGCCAAAAACATTCAGTACTTC; size: few; J: TRBJ2-4; D: TRBD2; V: TRBV19
CDR3: CASSSTGGWTEAFF; DNA: TGTGCCAGCAGCTCAACCGGGGGGTGGACTGAAGCTTTCTTT; size: .; J: TRBJ1-1; D: .; V: TRBV3-1/TRBV3-2
CDR3: CASSFFRDRVLGGELFF; DNA: TGTGCCAGCAGCTTCTTCCGGGACAGGGTCTTGGGGGGGGAGCTGTTTTTT; size: .; J: TRBJ2-2; D: TRBD1; V: TRBV7-8
CDR3: CASSPGSSTDTQYF; DNA: TGTGCCAGCAGTCCCGGGTCCAGCACAGATACGCAGTATTTT; size: .; J: TRBJ2-3; D: .; V: TRBV6-5
CDR3: CASSPPGQIYQPQHF; DNA: TGTGCCAGCTCACCTCCTGGGCAGATTTATCAGCCCCAGCATTTT; size: .; J: TRBJ1-5; D: .; V: TRBV18
CDR3: CASSPASATGVDLYGYTF; DNA: TGTGCCAGCAGCCCAGCCTCCGCGACAGGGGTCGACCTCTATGGCTACACCTTC; size: few; J: TRBJ1-2; D: TRBD1; V: TRBV7-8
CDR3: CASSFPVGPQHF; DNA: TGTGCCAGCAGCTTCCCAGTGGGCCCCCAGCATTTT; size: .; J: TRBJ1-5; D: .; V: TRBV7-9
CDR3: CAIPRRGNEKLFF; DNA: TGTGCCATCCCGAGGCGGGGAAATGAAAAACTGTTTTTT; size: .; J: TRBJ1-4; D: .; V: TRBV7-9
CDR3: CASSQGSGGAYTQYF; DNA: TGTGCCAGCAGCCAAGGGAGCGGGGGGGCGTATACGCAGTATTTT; size: once; J: TRBJ2-3; D: TRBD2; V: TRBV3-1/TRBV3-2